The clone carrying this TCR beta chain was seen only a few times. Its antigen is still unknown. TCRdb re-derived calls from the 5' RACE reads in MiXCR, one entry per CDR3 protein. The sample has approximately 700,000 distinct CDR3 sequences, 15% to 20% seen once. The record originates from a study of identical twins. In germline, CDR1 is SGHTA, CDR2 FQGNSA. The CDR3 is made up of 14 amino acids. Between the trimmed V and J ends, which lost 7 bases and 2 bases, there was a span of 15 bases. Study-wide findings and caveats: Insertions were reduced in abundant cord blood beta clonotypes but not in memory repertoires.

These data also formed part of another study, on T cells expressing NK-cell markers. This second study says: Seven donors tested HCMV-seropositive and one tested seronegative among the eight sequenced. In several experiments, an anti-gamma-delta TCR antibody restricted sorting to alpha-beta TCR T cells. There were a handful of donors in whom these clonotypes also led the CD3+CD56-NKG2C+ fraction.

This clonotype originated in a woman aged 18 to 35 in good health. Sequencing was carried out using PBMCs. The V gene is TRBV7-2, the J gene TRBJ2-7, with a possible D match to TRBD2 (6 bases). CDR3: CASNEGGDTYEQYF. For the CDR3, the DNA is TGTGCCAGCAACGAGGGCGGGGATACCTACGAGCAGTACTTC.